These 18 T cell receptor beta chains were sequenced from one sample in a study of blood T cells in healthy people across ages. A sample-barcoded 5' primer and a J-beta primer mix were used in a second PCR of about 7 to 12 cycles. TCRdb re-called the 5' RACE reads through MiXCR, storing one row per CDR3 protein. This sample has over a million distinct CDR3 sequences, with 40% to 45% found just once. The sequencing sample was made of blood. The source of these receptors is a woman aged 60-70 years in good health.

The rearrangement joins TRBV6-5 to TRBJ1-6; the match to TRBD1 covers 8 bases. The V gene's germline CDR1 is MNHEY and CDR2 SVGAGI. V trimming: 6 bases; J trimming: 7 bases; junction bases outside the gene matches: 2. This CDR3 is built from 13 residues. In nucleotides, the CDR3 is TGTGCCAGCAGACGACAGGGGAATTCACCCCTCCACTTT. Amino acids: CASRRQGNSPLHF.

This clonotype was recorded a few times. The rearrangement links TRBV6-1 to TRBJ2-7; D gene uncertain. Trimming shortened V by 6 bases and J by 3 bases, and 27 bases separated the two germline ends. The CDR3 is 18 residues long. CDR1 MNHNS and CDR2 SASEGT come from the germline V gene. CDR3 in amino acids: CASRKTTDGLRVVYEQYF. The CDR3 region has the DNA TGTGCCAGCAGGAAGACCACGGACGGGCTTAGAGTCGTCTACGAGCAGTACTTC.

This clonotype was counted once. With a much larger clone just one base away, this may be a read error. This chain connects TRBV4-2 to TRBJ2-7; TRBD2 agrees at 7 bases. The CDR3 sequence is 15 residues long. Looked up from germline, CDR1 is LGHNA and CDR2 is YNFKEQ. The DNA of the CDR3 is TGTGCCAGCAGCCAACTAGCGGACTCCTCCTACAAGCAGTACTTC. This encodes CASSQLADSSYKQYF.

This sequence joins TRBV5-1 and TRBJ2-7; 8 bases line up with TRBD1. Trimming at V came to 2 bases and at J to 3 bases, leaving 7 bases not matched to a gene. Germline V CDR1 and CDR2: SGHRS, YFSETQ. The CDR3 sequence is 15 residues long. In nucleotides, the CDR3 is TGCGCCAGCAGCTTACCGGACAGGGTCCACTACGAGCAGTACTTC. Amino acids: CASSLPDRVHYEQYF.

In this sample, this clonotype turned up once. With a much larger clone just one base away, this may be a read error. This chain uses TRBV7-2 with TRBJ2-5; TRBD2 matches at 11 bases. The CDR3 sequence is 15 residues long. Germline trimming cut 1 base from V and 11 bases from J; bases unmatched to any gene: 9. Germline CDR1 is SGHTA and CDR2 is FQGNSA. This CDR3 is CASSLVAGGHNEQYF. CDR3 bases: TGTGCCAGCAGCTTAGTAGCGGGAGGGCACAATGAGCAGTACTTC.

The J gene is TRBJ2-1, the V gene TRBV5-6; D is unresolved. V was cut by 0 bases and J by 3 bases, with 25 bases left in between. The CDR3 is 20 residues long. Per the germline V gene, CDR1 is SGHDT and CDR2 is YYEEEE. CDR3 sequence (DNA): TGTGCCAGCAGCTTGGTCGACCTAGGGTTTCAACCCTTAATCTACAATGAGCAGTTCTTC. Amino acids: CASSLVDLGFQPLIYNEQFF.

V gene TRBV11-2 combines with J gene TRBJ1-4; D uncertain. V was cut by 0 bases and J by 0 bases, with 8 bases left in between. Looked up from germline, CDR1 is SGHAT and CDR2 is FQNNGV. CDR3 size: 16 residues. The CDR3 DNA is TGTGCCAGCAGCTTAGAACAGAGAGCAACTAATGAAAAACTGTTTTTT. Its translation is CASSLEQRATNEKLFF.

The V and J genes are TRBV29-1 and TRBJ2-3; TRBD2 matches at 7 bases. The V segment lost 3 bases and the J segment 5 bases; nucleotides outside the gene matches: 5. CDR3 length: 13 residues. Looked up from germline, CDR1 is SQVTM and CDR2 is ANQGSEA. DNA of the CDR3: TGCAGCGTTGAGGGGGGGAGTGGAGATACGCAGTATTTT. It codes for CSVEGGSGDTQYF.

This clonotype was seen a handful of times. The rearrangement joins TRBV20-1 to TRBJ2-3; 7 bases align to TRBD2. Trimming cost V 3 bases and J 2 bases; bases outside gene matches: 8. CDR3 size: 15 residues. Germline V gives CDR1 DFQATT, CDR2 SNEGSKA (reference sequence). The CDR3 spells CSASTLAEDTDTQYF. The CDR3 DNA sequence: TGCAGTGCTAGCACTCTAGCGGAGGACACAGATACGCAGTATTTT.

This clonotype was found a few times. This chain joins TRBV5-8 and TRBJ2-4; tentative D call: TRBD2 (6 bases). The CDR3 is 18 amino acids. Trimming pared 0 bases from V and 0 bases from J, leaving 16 bases between. The germline CDR1 and CDR2 sequences are SGHTS and YDEGEE. The CDR3, as DNA: TGTGCCAGCAGCTTGGTTTGGGCGGGAACGACAGCCAAAAACATTCAGTACTTC. This translates into CASSLVWAGTTAKNIQYF.

As for this clonotype: This sequence may be a read error, since a much larger clone differs from it by one base. The genes are TRBV3-1 and TRBJ2-4, with 10 bases matching TRBD2. This CDR3 region has 15 residues. Looked up from germline, CDR1 is LGHDT and CDR2 is YNNKEL (reference sequence). The CDR3: CAGSQELAGLGEQYF. The CDR3 DNA follows: TGTGCCGGCAGCCAAGAACTAGCGGGACTGGGGGAGCAGTACTTC.

This chain connects TRBV5-1 to TRBJ2-3; D is possibly TRBD1 (6 bases). CDR3 length: 14 amino acids. Germline CDR1 SGHRS, CDR2 YFSETQ. V dropped 1 base and J dropped 11 bases, with 17 bases sitting between them. DNA for the CDR3: TGCGCCAGCAGCTTGAACAACATGGGGGCGGTGCAGTATTTT. Protein: CASSLNNMGAVQYF.

The chain joins TRBV5-1 to TRBJ1-5; perhaps TRBD1 as D (5 bases). V lost 2 bases and J lost 4, with 10 bases in between. The CDR3 is 14 amino acids. Looked up from germline, CDR1 is SGHRS and CDR2 is YFSETQ. The CDR3 coding sequence is TGCGCCAGCAGCTTTGGGACCCAGAATCAGCCCCAGCATTTT. Encoded protein: CASSFGTQNQPQHF.

The CDR3 reads CASRADGTYHGYTF. CDR3 nucleotides: TGTGCCAGCAGGGCCGACGGGACCTATCATGGCTACACCTTC. The genes are TRBV28 and TRBJ1-2, with a weak D call TRBD1 (5 bases). V was shortened by 6 bases and J by 6 bases, with 17 bases between the two germline ends. Germline CDR1 MDHEN, CDR2 SYDVKM. The CDR3 consists of 14 residues.

This chain connects TRBV2 to TRBJ2-7; D not resolved. Trimming cost V 3 bases and J 7 bases, with 13 bases left between them. The germline V gene encodes CDR1 SNHLY and CDR2 FYNNEI. CDR3 length equals 13 residues. The CDR3 nucleotides are TGTGCCAGCAGTGAGGGCGCCTACAATGAGCAGTACTTC. Its protein product is CASSEGAYNEQYF.

This clonotype was found a few times. V is TRBV29-1 and J is TRBJ2-1, with 9 bases that match TRBD1. Trimming at V came to 7 bases and at J to 6 bases, leaving 10 bases not matched to a gene. Germline V gene data show CDR1 as SQVTM and CDR2 as ANQGSEA. There are 14 residues in the CDR3. In DNA form, the CDR3 reads TGCAGCGGACGGGGACAGGGAAGCGTCAATGAGCAGTTCTTC. It yields the protein CSGRGQGSVNEQFF.

This clonotype was observed a handful of times. The genes are TRBV4-2 and TRBJ2-5; D is ambiguous. CDR3 length: 13 amino acids. Germline lookup yields CDR1 LGHNA and CDR2 YNFKEQ. The V gene lost 4 bases and the J gene lost 3 bases, with 9 bases spanning the gap. CDR3 DNA: TGTGCCAGCAGCCCCCGAACCGAAGAGACCCAGTACTTC. Protein sequence: CASSPRTEETQYF.

The rearrangement joins TRBV15 to TRBJ1-2; no reliable D call. Germline-derived CDR1 and CDR2 are LNHNV and YYDKDF (reference sequence). The CDR3 covers 13 residues. The V and J ends lost 0 bases and 4 bases respectively, with 6 bases between them. The CDR3 nucleotides read TGTGCCACCAGCAGAGAGCGAATCTATGGCTACACCTTC. Translating gives CATSRERIYGYTF.